The 14 T cell receptor beta chains presented below share a single source sample, sequenced in a study of OX40 agonist ivuxolimab in advanced cancers. Assay: immunoSEQ multiplex PCR; the TCRdb copy retains only in-frame clones and omits some. The table shows roughly 24,000 clones, with approximately 85% occurring only once. This specimen was CD4+ or CD8+ T cells sorted from blood, taken in a trial of the OX40 agonist ivuxolimab. The receptors stem from an adult with an advanced solid tumor such as melanoma, head and neck, liver or kidney cancer.

The rearrangement uses TRBV4-1 and TRBJ1-1; D remains ambiguous. The CDR3 has 14 amino acids. V was shortened by 1 base and J by 2 bases, with 8 bases between the two germline ends. CDR1 and CDR2 from the germline V gene are MGHRA and YSYEKL. Here the CDR3 reads CASSQGMENTEAFF. CDR3 coding DNA: TGCGCCAGCAGCCAAGGTATGGAAAACACTGAAGCTTTCTTT.

The V and J genes are TRBV6-5 and TRBJ2-3; D ambiguous. Trimming removed 6 bases at V and 1 base at J, with 11 bases between. Germline-derived CDR1 and CDR2 are MNHEY and SVGAGI. This CDR3 region has 14 residues. Here the CDR3 DNA reads TGTGCCAGCAGCCCCGTAGGCGGCACAGATACGCAGTATTTT. It codes for CASSPVGGTDTQYF.

This clone was seen a few times. CDR3 nucleotide sequence: TGTGCCAGCAGCTTGGGGTTGGGGACTGGGCTCGATGGCTACACCTTC. Protein product: CASSLGLGTGLDGYTF. The chain combines TRBV11-3 with TRBJ1-2; weak D call: TRBD1 (5 bases). The CDR3 loop spans 16 amino acids. The germline V gene encodes CDR1 SGHNT and CDR2 YENEEA. Trimming pared 3 bases from V and 6 bases from J, leaving 20 bases between.

The chain joins TRBV5-1 to TRBJ2-5, with 7 bases fitting TRBD1. The CDR3 loop spans 16 amino acids. Germline V gives CDR1 SGHRS, CDR2 YFSETQ. V lost 4 bases to trimming and J lost 7 bases; unmatched junction nucleotides: 16. In DNA form, the CDR3 reads TGCGCCAGCAGCCCCTTGGCGGACAGGACGTGGGGGACCCAGTACTTC. Its translation is CASSPLADRTWGTQYF.

The rearrangement uses TRBV29-1 and TRBJ2-2; 11 bases are a match to TRBD2. CDR3 length: 13 amino acids. Germline V CDR1 and CDR2: SQVTM, ANQGSEA. The V and J ends lost 6 bases and 9 bases, in that order; junction bases with no gene match: 6. This CDR3 reads CSVTSGESRELFF. The CDR3, as DNA: TGCAGCGTGACTAGCGGGGAGAGTCGGGAGCTGTTTTTT.

The chain links TRBV4-3 to TRBJ1-2; TRBD1 is a possible D gene (5 bases). The germline CDR1 and CDR2 sequences are LGHNA and YSLEER. CDR3 length: 15 residues. V lost 0 bases, J lost 8 bases, and 16 bases lay in between. For the CDR3, the DNA is TGCGCCAGCAGCCAAGATCTCCCTGACAGAAGAGGCTACACCTTC. Translated, it gives CASSQDLPDRRGYTF.

The rearrangement joins TRBV6-6 to TRBJ1-4, with 9 bases fitting TRBD1. Germline assignment: CDR1 MNHNY and CDR2 SVGAGI (reference sequence). This CDR3 has 15 residues. V was pared by 7 bases and J by 5 bases, with 8 bases of the junction left unmatched. CDR3 coding DNA: TGTGCCAGCACCATAAACAGGGGGCTAAATGAAAAACTGTTTTTT. Translation: CASTINRGLNEKLFF.

V and J are TRBV19 and TRBJ1-2; D may be TRBD1 (6 bases). The V gene lost 5 bases and the J gene lost 3 bases, with 13 bases spanning the gap. There are 14 residues in the CDR3. Germline lookup yields CDR1 LNHDA and CDR2 SQIVND (reference sequence). CDR3 residues: CASSGRGRHYGYTF. The CDR3 nucleotides read TGTGCCAGTAGTGGCCGGGGGCGACACTATGGCTACACCTTC.

This chain connects TRBV7-9 to TRBJ2-2; 7 nucleotides agree with TRBD1. CDR3 size: 15 residues. Looked up from germline, CDR1 is SEHNR and CDR2 is FQNEAQ (reference sequence). V shed 6 bases and J 4 bases; nucleotides not matched to a gene: 8. CDR3 sequence (DNA): TGTGCCAGCAGAACAACAGGGGATGCCACCGGGGAGCTGTTTTTT. Translating gives CASRTTGDATGELFF.

The chain joins TRBV29-1 to TRBJ2-1; 7 bases are a match to TRBD2. CDR1 and CDR2 (germline): SQVTM, ANQGSEA. V lost 6 bases and J lost 2; bases outside the gene matches: 7. This CDR3 is built from 14 residues. The chain's CDR3 is CSVRRELPYNEQFF. The CDR3 DNA reads TGCAGCGTAAGGCGGGAGCTCCCCTACAATGAGCAGTTCTTC.

V and J are TRBV27 and TRBJ1-1; the D is unclear. Germline CDR1 reads MNHEY; CDR2 reads SMNVEV (reference sequence). CDR3 length equals 13 residues. Trimming shortened V by 5 bases and J by 3 bases, and 10 bases separated the two germline ends. For the CDR3, the DNA is TGTGCCAGCAGTCCCGGCGGGTACACTGAAGCTTTCTTT. Translation gives CASSPGGYTEAFF.

V gene TRBV9 combines with J gene TRBJ1-2; D possibly corresponds to TRBD1 (5 bases). The CDR3 extends over 15 amino acids. Germline V gene lookup returns CDR1 SGDLS and CDR2 YYNGEE. Trimming removed 4 bases from V and 8 bases from J, with 21 bases in between. CDR3 protein: CASSTLAGTRGGYTF. CDR3 nucleotides: TGTGCCAGCAGCACCCTCGCCGGGACCCGTGGAGGCTACACCTTC. Using reference TRBV9 and TRBJ1-2 for the parts outside the CDR3, the full variable domain is DSGVTQTPKHLITATGQRVTLRCSPRSGDLSVYWYQQSLDQGLQFLIQYYNGEERAKGNILERFSAQQFPDLHSELNLSSLELGDSALYFCASSTLAGTRGGYTFGSGTRLTVV.

The V and J genes are TRBV9 and TRBJ1-1; D possibly corresponds to TRBD1 (5 bases). Germline V lookup: CDR1 SGDLS, CDR2 YYNGEE. The CDR3 contains 14 residues. The V and J ends lost 0 bases and 5 bases respectively, with 11 bases between them. Here the CDR3 DNA reads TGTGCCAGCAGCGTAGTGGGTGGGGGGACTGAAGCTTTCTTT. It codes for CASSVVGGGTEAFF. Based on the CDR3 plus reference TRBV9 and TRBJ1-1, the full variable domain is DSGVTQTPKHLITATGQRVTLRCSPRSGDLSVYWYQQSLDQGLQFLIQYYNGEERAKGNILERFSAQQFPDLHSELNLSSLELGDSALYFCASSVVGGGTEAFFGQGTRLTVV.

The chain couples TRBV4-1 to TRBJ1-5; 7 positions match TRBD1. This CDR3 spans 15 amino acids. In germline, CDR1 is MGHRA, CDR2 YSYEKL. V lost 3 bases to trimming and J lost 7 bases; unmatched junction nucleotides: 9. The CDR3 region is CASSQLGQAGQPQHF. CDR3 nucleotides: TGCGCCAGCAGCCAGTTAGGACAGGCTGGCCAGCCCCAGCATTTT.